One sample yielded the 20 T cell receptor beta chains listed below, sequenced in a study of cytomegalovirus exposure and HLA in healthy donors. PCR was performed using 60 Vbeta and 13 Jbeta primers. The assay was immunoSEQ multiplex PCR, and TCRdb's table has in-frame clones only and misses some. The data contain about 240,000 clones, approximately 85% of them singletons. The sequencing input was PBMCs. The receptors originated from a girl aged 2 to 10 in good health and CMV-seronegative.

The genes are TRBV30 and TRBJ2-1, with TRBD2 identical over 11 bases. Germline V gene lookup returns CDR1 GTSNPN and CDR2 SVGIG (reference sequence). The V gene end was trimmed by 1 base and the J gene end by 6 bases; junction bases not matched to a gene: 5. CDR3 length equals 15 residues. The CDR3 loop reads CAWSAIAGGTNEQFF. In nucleotides, the CDR3 is TGTGCCTGGAGTGCGATAGCGGGAGGGACCAATGAGCAGTTCTTC. Filled out from reference TRBV30 and TRBJ2-1, the complete variable domain reads SQTIHQWPATLVQPVGSPLSLECTVEGTSNPNLYWYRQAAGRGLQLLFYSVGIGQISSEVPQNLSASRPQDRQFILSSKKLLLSDSGFYLCAWSAIAGGTNEQFFGPGTRLTVL.

The chain is built from TRBV4-1 and TRBJ2-5, with 10 bases identical to TRBD2. The CDR3 has 15 residues. Trimming cost V 4 bases and J 5 bases; bases outside gene matches: 7. Germline V gene lookup returns CDR1 MGHRA and CDR2 YSYEKL. CDR3 bases: TGCGCCAGCAGCCTAACTAGCGGGATGCGGGAGACCCAGTACTTC. Translation: CASSLTSGMRETQYF.

The rearrangement links TRBV7-9 to TRBJ2-7, with TRBD1 matching 8 bases. Germline CDR1 reads SEHNR; CDR2 reads FQNEAQ (reference sequence). The V and J ends lost 5 bases and 2 bases, in that order; junction bases with no gene match: 5. This CDR3 is built from 14 residues. The chain's CDR3 is CASSPGQGTYEQYF. CDR3 sequence (DNA): TGTGCCAGCAGCCCCGGACAGGGAACCTACGAGCAGTACTTC.

This chain uses TRBV4-1 with TRBJ2-1; possibly TRBD1 for D (5 bases). The V gene lost 0 bases and the J gene lost 7 bases, with 10 bases spanning the gap. This CDR3 comprises 14 residues. Germline assignment: CDR1 MGHRA and CDR2 YSYEKL. The CDR3 coding sequence is TGCGCCAGCAGCCAAGATGTCAGGGTGAATGAGCAGTTCTTC. Residues: CASSQDVRVNEQFF.

For the CDR3, the DNA is TGTGCCAGCACTAATCATGGGAGGGAAGCTTTCTTT. Translating it yields CASTNHGREAFF. The chain recombines TRBV6-5 with TRBJ1-1; the D is unclear. The CDR3 sequence is 12 residues long. The V gene lost 7 bases and the J gene lost 8 bases, with 14 bases spanning the gap. The germline V gene encodes CDR1 MNHEY and CDR2 SVGAGI.

The J gene is TRBJ2-1, the V gene TRBV14; maybe TRBD2 (6 bases). Germline CDR1 SGHDN, CDR2 FVKESK. V lost 4 bases to trimming and J lost 8 bases, with 18 bases between them. The CDR3 has 15 amino acids. This CDR3 reads CASSRPSELYDEQFF. The DNA of the CDR3 is TGTGCCAGCAGCCGTCCTAGCGAGTTATACGATGAGCAGTTCTTC.

CDR3 residues: CASSDRAGSSYNEQFF. CDR3 sequence (DNA): TGTGCCAGCAGTGACCGAGCGGGTAGCTCCTACAATGAGCAGTTCTTC. The chain combines TRBV6-1 with TRBJ2-1; the D gene is possibly TRBD2 (6 bases). Germline V gene lookup returns CDR1 MNHNS and CDR2 SASEGT. This CDR3 region has 16 residues. V lost 3 bases and J 0 bases, leaving 12 bases between the germline ends.

The chain carries TRBV4-2 and TRBJ2-1, with 10 bases that match TRBD2. Looked up from germline, CDR1 is LGHNA and CDR2 is YNFKEQ. J lost 4 bases, V lost 2 bases, and 11 bases had no gene match. The CDR3 runs to 18 residues. This CDR3 reads CASSQQYSGGALYNEQFF. CDR3 coding DNA: TGTGCCAGCAGCCAACAGTACAGCGGGGGGGCCCTATACAATGAGCAGTTCTTC.

This rearrangement joins TRBV9 to TRBJ1-4; D is unresolved. V was cut by 0 bases and J by 2 bases, with 8 bases left in between. CDR1 is SGDLS and CDR2 is YYNGEE in the germline V gene. This CDR3 spans 15 amino acids. The CDR3 loop reads CASSVAPVTNEKLFF. CDR3 coding DNA: TGTGCCAGCAGCGTAGCTCCGGTGACTAATGAAAAACTGTTTTTT.

The CDR3 reads CASSPPVALGQRNTEAFF. CDR3 nucleotide sequence: TGTGCCAGCTCACCTCCTGTAGCCCTAGGTCAAAGGAACACTGAAGCTTTCTTT. V gene TRBV18 combines with J gene TRBJ1-1; D ambiguous. CDR1 KGHSH and CDR2 LQKENI come from the germline V gene. The CDR3 length is 18 residues. V was pared by 3 bases and J by 1 base, with 21 bases between. Based on the CDR3 plus reference TRBV18 and TRBJ1-1, the full variable domain is NAGVMQNPRHLVRRRGQEARLRCSPMKGHSHVYWYRQLPEEGLKFMVYLQKENIIDESGMPKERFSAEFPKEGPSILRIQQVVRGDSAAYFCASSPPVALGQRNTEAFFGQGTRLTVV.

The chain employs TRBV2 and TRBJ2-5; D perhaps matches TRBD2 (7 bases). V lost 6 bases and J lost 11, with 28 bases in between. CDR1 and CDR2 from the germline V gene are SNHLY and FYNNEI. The CDR3 is made up of 16 amino acids. CDR3 DNA: TGTGCCAGCAGCATAACACTGTTCGCAGGGGCGGGGGAGCAGTACTTC. Translating it yields CASSITLFAGAGEQYF.

This clone showed up just once. The V and J genes are TRBV5-1 and TRBJ2-7; D is unresolved. CDR1 and CDR2 (germline): SGHRS, YFSETQ. The CDR3 runs to 15 residues. Between the trimmed V and J ends, which lost 0 bases and 1 base, there was a span of 11 bases. CDR3 in amino acids: CASSLGQFASYEQYF. The CDR3, as DNA: TGCGCCAGCAGCTTGGGGCAGTTCGCATCCTACGAGCAGTACTTC.

V gene TRBV18 combines with J gene TRBJ1-4, with D tentatively TRBD1 (6 bases). The CDR3 is made up of 15 amino acids. V lost 2 bases, J lost 1 base, and 8 bases lay in between. Germline V lookup: CDR1 KGHSH, CDR2 LQKENI. The CDR3 coding sequence is TGTGCCAGCTCACCAAGCAGGGGAACTAATGAAAAACTGTTTTTT. This codes for CASSPSRGTNEKLFF.

A remark on this clone: Germline and junction disagree at one end, which may indicate a read error. The chain recombines TRBV11-2 with TRBJ2-1; TRBD2 matches 9 bases. The CDR3 length is 15 residues. Germline lookup yields CDR1 SGHAT and CDR2 FQNNGV. The CDR3 protein is CASSLAGVLLNEQFF. The CDR3 DNA sequence: TGTGCCAGCAGTTTAGCGGGAGTTTTATTGAATGAGCAGTTCTTC.

V gene TRBV27 combines with J gene TRBJ1-2, with TRBD1 as a possible D gene (6 bases). V dropped 4 bases and J dropped 7 bases, with 22 bases sitting between them. The germline CDR1 and CDR2 sequences are MNHEY and SMNVEV (reference sequence). The CDR3 consists of 16 residues. The CDR3 is CASSSPYREIKCGYTF. The DNA of the CDR3 is TGTGCCAGCAGTTCCCCTTACAGGGAAATAAAGTGTGGCTACACCTTC.

J is TRBJ1-2 and V is TRBV5-1; D is possibly TRBD1 (5 bases). This CDR3 region has 15 residues. V lost 0 bases and J 8 bases, leaving 17 bases between the germline ends. Germline CDR1 is SGHRS and CDR2 is YFSETQ. CDR3 residues: CASSLGAVTGRGYTF. In nucleotides, the CDR3 is TGCGCCAGCAGCTTGGGGGCAGTTACAGGACGGGGCTACACCTTC.

V usage is TRBV18 and J usage is TRBJ2-7; 7 bases match TRBD1. Looked up from germline, CDR1 is KGHSH and CDR2 is LQKENI. V was clipped by 3 bases and J by 5 bases; unmatched bases: 10. The CDR3 is 15 residues long. The CDR3 region is CASSPQTGYRDEQYF. The DNA for the CDR3 is TGTGCCAGCTCACCCCAGACAGGGTATAGGGACGAGCAGTACTTC.

This clone is a singleton in its sample. The chain has TRBV7-2 and TRBJ2-2; TRBD2 is a possible D gene (7 bases). In germline, CDR1 is SGHTA, CDR2 FQGNSA. The CDR3 loop spans 18 amino acids. Trimming took 2 bases from V and 3 from J, leaving 19 bases between them. The CDR3 DNA reads TGTGCCAGCAGCTTAAGCCCGGGGGGCCCCGGCGACACCGGGGAGCTGTTTTTT. Its translation is CASSLSPGGPGDTGELFF.

This clone showed up just a few times. The chain has TRBV4-2 and TRBJ2-5, with D hard to call. V shed 1 base and J shed 4 bases, with 13 bases lying between them. CDR1 and CDR2 (germline): LGHNA, YNFKEQ. The CDR3 totals 15 residues. The DNA of the CDR3 is TGTGCCAGCAGCCAAGGCCAAGAGGCCTCAGAGACCCAGTACTTC. Amino acid sequence: CASSQGQEASETQYF.

The genes are TRBV2 and TRBJ2-7; tentatively, D is TRBD1 (7 bases). There are 13 residues in the CDR3. With 6 bases removed from V and 3 bases from J, the gap between germline ends came to 12 bases. CDR1 and CDR2 from the germline V gene are SNHLY and FYNNEI. The CDR3: CASSRGEGYEQYF. DNA for the CDR3: TGTGCCAGCAGCAGGGGGGAAGGCTACGAGCAGTACTTC.